A single sample is the source of the 22 T cell receptor beta chains below, sequenced in a study of blood T cell repertoires in COVID-19 (dated by TCRdb to 2019 to 2021). Library prep was done by the immunoSEQ multiplex PCR assay. Drawn from immuneACCESS, this table holds only the in-frame rearrangements with V and J called that TCRdb kept. Clones are partly lost; checked studies trace under half to an unresolved V gene and leave the rest unexplained. Recorded for this sample are 200,000 to 250,000 clones; 80% to 85% of them occurred a single time. 6.8% of the sample is in the top ten clones. Sequencing was carried out using PBMCs or T cells enriched from blood (not recorded which). These receptors originate from a woman aged 40 to 49 who had recovered from COVID-19.

The count of this clone is one. The chain couples TRBV19 to TRBJ2-7; TRBD1 is a possible D gene (6 bases). Germline assignment: CDR1 LNHDA and CDR2 SQIVND (reference sequence). This CDR3 spans 13 amino acids. V lost 5 bases to trimming and J lost 0 bases, with 8 bases between them. The CDR3 bases are TGTGCCAGTAGTGGGGACACCTCCTACGAGCAGTACTTC. Protein product: CASSGDTSYEQYF.

This chain connects TRBV14 to TRBJ1-4, with TRBD1 matching over 12 bases. CDR3 length: 14 residues. The germline V gene encodes CDR1 SGHDN and CDR2 FVKESK. V lost 9 bases, J lost 10 bases, and 9 bases stayed unmatched. The CDR3 loop reads CASRGQGAYGKLFF. In nucleotides, the CDR3 is TGTGCCAGTCGGGGACAGGGGGCGTACGGAAAACTGTTTTTT.

This clone has only a few counts. This chain uses TRBV11-2 with TRBJ2-7, with a weak D call TRBD2 (6 bases). The V gene's germline CDR1 is SGHAT and CDR2 FQNNGV. V was trimmed by 0 bases and J by 2 bases, leaving 14 bases between them. The CDR3 extends over 16 amino acids. The DNA of the CDR3 is TGTGCCAGCAGCTTAGAAGTTTGGCGGGGACCCTACGAGCAGTACTTC. Its translation: CASSLEVWRGPYEQYF.

This clone came up a few times. The chain has TRBV9 and TRBJ2-2, with TRBD1 as a possible D gene (6 bases). The CDR3 loop spans 16 amino acids. Germline CDR1 is SGDLS and CDR2 is YYNGEE. V lost 0 bases to trimming and J lost 6 bases, with 15 bases between them. The CDR3 DNA is TGTGCCAGCAGCGTAGCTACAGGGCCTAGGGCCGGGGAGCTGTTTTTT. It yields the protein CASSVATGPRAGELFF.

The chain carries TRBV9 and TRBJ2-1, with TRBD1 matching 7 bases. V shed 1 base, J shed 4 bases, and the junction held 8 bases outside the gene matches. Germline CDR1 SGDLS, CDR2 YYNGEE. CDR3 length equals 16 residues. CDR3 DNA sequence: TGTGCCAGCAGCGTAAGGGGGCAGTGGCGGTACAATGAGCAGTTCTTC. This codes for CASSVRGQWRYNEQFF.

The V call is TRBV4-3, the J call TRBJ2-5; 10 nucleotides align to TRBD2. This CDR3 is built from 14 residues. Germline CDR1 is LGHNA and CDR2 is YSLEER. V shed 3 bases and J 5 bases; nucleotides not matched to a gene: 3. In DNA, the CDR3 is TGCGCCAGCAGCCAGGGACTAGCGAGGGAGACCCAGTACTTC. It translates to CASSQGLARETQYF.

The V and J genes are TRBV10-1 and TRBJ2-7; the match to TRBD2 covers 7 bases. V lost 9 bases and J lost 2; bases outside the gene matches: 10. In germline, CDR1 is WNHNN, CDR2 SYGVQD (reference sequence). This CDR3 contains 14 residues. The CDR3 region has the DNA TGCGCCAGAAGCAAGGGAGGGCCCCCCTACGAGCAGTACGTC. Translating gives CARSKGGPPYEQYV.

The CDR3 DNA sequence: TGCGCCAGCAGCCACCTCCCGGGACAGGTAGGAGGCTACACCTTC. Translated, it gives CASSHLPGQVGGYTF. The rearrangement links TRBV4-1 to TRBJ1-2, with 8 bases matching TRBD1. Germline CDR1 MGHRA, CDR2 YSYEKL. V shed 3 bases, J shed 8 bases, and the junction held 11 bases outside the gene matches. The CDR3 consists of 15 residues.

The chain carries TRBV28 and TRBJ1-2, with D unresolved. V lost 3 bases and J 4 bases, leaving 6 bases between the germline ends. The CDR3 contains 12 residues. The V gene's germline CDR1 is MDHEN and CDR2 SYDVKM. CDR3 coding DNA: TGTGCCAGCAGTTTTGGGCCCTATGGCTACACCTTC. Translating it yields CASSFGPYGYTF.

The rearrangement links TRBV9 to TRBJ2-3; 9 nucleotides line up with TRBD2. Germline CDR1 and CDR2: SGDLS and YYNGEE. There are 16 residues in the CDR3. With V trimmed by 1 base and J by 0 bases, 3 bases remained unmatched. Written as DNA, the CDR3 is TGTGCCAGCAGCGTATTAGCGGGGGTTAGCACAGATACGCAGTATTTT. Translation gives CASSVLAGVSTDTQYF.

The chain has TRBV5-1 and TRBJ2-2; 8 bases line up with TRBD2. The V segment lost 2 bases and the J segment 3 bases; nucleotides outside the gene matches: 9. CDR1 and CDR2 (germline): SGHRS, YFSETQ. The CDR3 runs 17 residues. As DNA, the CDR3 is TGCGCCAGCAGCTTAGGAGCGGGAGTGGGTGACACCGGGGAGCTGTTTTTT. It yields the protein CASSLGAGVGDTGELFF.

The V call is TRBV3-1 (or the pseudogene TRBV3-2), the J call TRBJ1-6, with TRBD1 matching 8 bases. The CDR3 has 14 amino acids. J was trimmed by 9 bases and V by 4 bases; bases with no gene match: 5. Germline values: CDR1 LGHDT, CDR2 YNNKEL (reference sequence). The CDR3 region has the DNA TGTGCCAGCAGCCTTGACAGGGGCTCTTCACCCCTCCACTTT. It encodes CASSLDRGSSPLHF.

The chain recombines TRBV5-1 with TRBJ1-3, with D uncertain. Between the trimmed V and J ends, which lost 7 bases and 0 bases, there was a span of 14 bases. Germline V lookup: CDR1 SGHRS, CDR2 YFSETQ. The CDR3 is made up of 15 amino acids. CDR3: CASSTHAGSGNTIYF. The DNA of the CDR3 is TGCGCCAGCTCGACTCACGCTGGCTCTGGAAACACCATATATTTT.

The chain combines TRBV18 with TRBJ1-1; 12 bases map to TRBD1. The CDR3 has 16 residues. The germline CDR1 and CDR2 sequences are KGHSH and LQKENI. The V gene end was trimmed by 5 bases and the J gene end by 0 bases; junction bases not matched to a gene: 4. The CDR3 sequence is CASSLGQGALNTEAFF. DNA of the CDR3: TGTGCCAGCTCATTGGGACAGGGGGCATTGAACACTGAAGCTTTCTTT.

This chain links TRBV2 with TRBJ1-5, with D tentatively TRBD1 (6 bases). Germline CDR1 reads SNHLY; CDR2 reads FYNNEI. V lost 4 bases and J lost 4, with 8 bases in between. The CDR3 loop spans 13 amino acids. The CDR3 sequence: CASSAGQNQPQHF. DNA of the CDR3: TGTGCCAGCAGTGCAGGACAGAATCAGCCCCAGCATTTT.

This clone was recorded a few times. The chain employs TRBV5-1 and TRBJ2-7; a weak D match, TRBD1 (6 bases). The V end was cut by 4 bases, the J end by 7 bases, with 18 bases between. The germline V gene encodes CDR1 SGHRS and CDR2 YFSETQ. The CDR3 runs to 14 residues. The CDR3 spells CASSRIQGEGEQYF. The CDR3 nucleotides read TGCGCCAGCAGCCGCATACAGGGCGAAGGGGAGCAGTACTTC.

The chain recombines TRBV12-3 or TRBV12-4 with TRBJ1-5; D unclear. Trimming shortened V by 5 bases and J by 4 bases, and 9 bases separated the two germline ends. This CDR3 is 13 amino acids long. Written as DNA, the CDR3 is TGTGCCAGCAGTCCGATACAGAATCAGCCCCAGCATTTT. It is translated as CASSPIQNQPQHF.

The rearrangement joins TRBV27 to TRBJ1-2, with 8 bases lining up with TRBD1. Germline assignment: CDR1 MNHEY and CDR2 SMNVEV (reference sequence). The CDR3 runs to 14 residues. V dropped 5 bases and J dropped 4; count of bases not matched to a gene: 6. The CDR3 reads CASSRTGGAYGYTF. DNA of the CDR3: TGTGCCAGCAGTAGAACAGGGGGAGCCTATGGCTACACCTTC.

The chain combines TRBV14 with TRBJ1-2; tentatively, D is TRBD1 (6 bases). The germline V gene has CDR1 SGHDN and CDR2 FVKESK. Trimming stripped 4 bases from V and 7 bases from J, with 13 bases between. CDR3 size: 13 residues. The CDR3 here is CASSPTRQVGYTF. The CDR3 bases are TGTGCCAGCAGCCCAACCCGACAGGTTGGCTACACCTTC.

The chain combines TRBV2 with TRBJ1-6; D not certain. This CDR3 spans 16 amino acids. The germline V and J ends were trimmed by 3 bases and 3 bases, with 12 bases remaining between them. The germline gives CDR1 SNHLY, CDR2 FYNNEI. CDR3 sequence reads: CASSDTELFYNSPLHF. CDR3 nucleotide sequence: TGTGCCAGCAGTGACACTGAGCTTTTCTATAATTCACCCCTCCACTTT.

The gene calls are TRBV9 and TRBJ1-4, with 9 bases aligning to TRBD1. The CDR3 is 17 amino acids. Per the germline V gene, CDR1 is SGDLS and CDR2 is YYNGEE. Trimming took 4 bases from V and 1 from J; bases not matched to a gene: 8. CDR3 sequence reads: CASSSRQGGLTNEKLFF. The CDR3 bases are TGTGCCAGCAGCTCCAGACAGGGGGGCCTAACTAATGAAAAACTGTTTTTT.

The chain combines TRBV19 with TRBJ2-4, with D possibly TRBD2 on 6 matching bases. V was cut by 3 bases and J by 4 bases, with 19 bases left in between. The V gene's germline CDR1 is LNHDA and CDR2 SQIVND (reference sequence). This CDR3 is 17 amino acids long. The CDR3, as DNA: TGTGCCAGTAGTATTCTCTATTTAACCGGGGGAAAAAACATTCAGTACTTC. Its translation: CASSILYLTGGKNIQYF.